The next 13 T cell receptor beta chains were all read from a single sample in a study of blood T cell repertoires in COVID-19 (dated by TCRdb to about 2020). Library method: the immunoSEQ multiplex PCR assay. TCRdb obtained this table from immuneACCESS and retained in-frame rearrangements with V and J assigned. These tables miss some clones; where compared with another copy, unresolved V genes account for less than half of the shortfall, and the remainder is unexplained. The sample table lists around 170,000 clones, roughly four fifths of them with a count of one. About 6.5% of the sample lies in the top ten. The specimen sequenced was peripheral blood. The source is a woman aged 40 to 50 with acute or convalescent COVID-19.

In nucleotides, the CDR3 is TGTGCCAGCAGTTACAATGGGGGCGGCAATCAGCCCCAGCATTTT. This codes for CASSYNGGGNQPQHF. V usage is TRBV6-5 and J usage is TRBJ1-5, with D tentatively TRBD1 (6 bases). There are 15 residues in the CDR3. V was trimmed by 2 bases and J by 2 bases, leaving 10 bases between them. CDR1 and CDR2 from the germline V gene are MNHEY and SVGAGI.

The chain uses TRBV10-3 and TRBJ2-3; 9 bases fit TRBD2. The CDR3 runs 15 residues. Germline CDR1 reads ENHRY; CDR2 reads SYGVKD. Germline trimming cut 3 bases from V and 2 bases from J; bases unmatched to any gene: 3. CDR3 in DNA: TGTGCCATCAGTGAAGCTAGCGGGGCCACAGATACGCAGTATTTT. This sequence encodes CAISEASGATDTQYF.

This chain connects TRBV10-3 to TRBJ1-2, with 7 nucleotides matching TRBD1. The ends lost 3 bases at V and 8 bases at J; junction bases unmatched: 15. The CDR3 contains 16 residues. Germline V lookup: CDR1 ENHRY, CDR2 SYGVKD. CDR3: CAISDPRQQGIGGYTF. CDR3 nucleotides: TGTGCCATCAGTGATCCTAGGCAACAGGGGATAGGGGGCTACACCTTC.

This clone has just one count. CDR3 nucleotides: TGTGCCAGCAGCCTACGGGACACACTGGGCAGGTGGCATTTT. Translation gives CASSLRDTLGRWHF. The V call is TRBV2, the J call TRBJ1-5; tentatively, D is TRBD1 (6 bases). Per germline, CDR1 SNHLY and CDR2 FYNNEI. The CDR3 runs 14 residues. V gave up 6 bases and J gave up 15 bases, with 24 bases separating them.

Only a few counts were recorded for this clone. Other DNA sequences in this sample translate to the same CDR3. V gene TRBV30 combines with J gene TRBJ1-5; weak D call: TRBD1 (5 bases). Deletions cut 1 base from V and 5 bases from J, with 12 bases between. The CDR3 contains 14 residues. Germline V gives CDR1 GTSNPN, CDR2 SVGIG (reference sequence). The CDR3: CAWSAGQGYQPQHF. CDR3 bases: TGTGCCTGGAGTGCCGGCCAGGGTTATCAGCCCCAGCATTTT.

This chain links TRBV19 with TRBJ1-3; D remains ambiguous. Trimming took off 7 bases at V and 0 bases at J, with 7 bases between the two ends. This CDR3 has 13 residues. The germline V gene encodes CDR1 LNHDA and CDR2 SQIVND (reference sequence). The CDR3 loop reads CASIPSSGNTIYF. The CDR3 DNA reads TGTGCCAGTATCCCCTCCTCTGGAAACACCATATATTTT. Using reference TRBV19 and TRBJ1-3 for the parts outside the CDR3, the full variable domain is DGGITQSPKYLFRKEGQNVTLSCEQNLNHDAMYWYRQDPGQGLRLIYYSQIVNDFQKGDIAEGYSVSREKKESFPLTVTSAQKNPTAFYLCASIPSSGNTIYFGEGSWLTVV.

This chain joins TRBV25-1 and TRBJ2-1, with D perhaps matching TRBD1 (5 bases). CDR3 length: 14 amino acids. Germline values: CDR1 MGHDK, CDR2 SYGVNS. The ends were cut back, 10 bases at V and 2 bases at J, with 15 bases in the middle. The chain's CDR3 is CATTSDSPYNEQFF. CDR3 in DNA: TGTGCCACCACCTCCGACAGTCCCTACAATGAGCAGTTCTTC.

This chain links TRBV11-2 with TRBJ2-1; 12 nucleotides agree with TRBD2. Germline values: CDR1 SGHAT, CDR2 FQNNGV. This CDR3 is 18 amino acids long. V gave up 7 bases and J gave up 0 bases; unmatched junction bases: 10. CDR3 protein: CASTLSGLAGTSYNEQFF. The CDR3 coding sequence is TGTGCCAGCACCCTGTCCGGACTAGCGGGAACCTCCTACAATGAGCAGTTCTTC.

The V and J genes are TRBV19 and TRBJ1-1, with 7 bases aligning to TRBD1. Per the germline V gene, CDR1 is LNHDA and CDR2 is SQIVND (reference sequence). With 4 bases clipped from V and 4 bases from J, the junction kept 3 bases outside the gene matches. The CDR3 is 13 amino acids. CDR3 coding DNA: TGTGCCAGTAGTAGACAGGGAGCCACTGAAGCTTTCTTT. It yields the protein CASSRQGATEAFF.

The chain joins TRBV3-1 (or the pseudogene TRBV3-2) to TRBJ2-7; 11 bases match TRBD2. Unmatched junction bases numbered 8, after V lost 8 bases and J lost 5 bases. Looked up from germline, CDR1 is LGHDT and CDR2 is YNNKEL (reference sequence). This CDR3 has 14 amino acids. The CDR3 DNA sequence: TGTGCCAGCCGAAGTAGCGGGGGGGCGGACGAGCAGTACTTC. Translated, it gives CASRSSGGADEQYF.

The genes are TRBV5-1 and TRBJ2-7; D gene ambiguous. Germline CDR1 reads SGHRS; CDR2 reads YFSETQ. With 0 bases removed from V and 5 bases from J, the gap between germline ends came to 12 bases. This CDR3 comprises 14 residues. CDR3 nucleotides: TGCGCCAGCAGCTTGGAACAGAGCTTAGACGAGCAGTACTTC. Translation: CASSLEQSLDEQYF.

The V call is TRBV3-1 (or the pseudogene TRBV3-2), the J call TRBJ2-1; 7 nucleotides line up with TRBD2. J was trimmed by 9 bases and V by 5 bases; bases with no gene match: 10. CDR3 length: 14 residues. CDR1 is LGHDT, CDR2 YNNKEL, per germline (reference sequence). DNA for the CDR3: TGTGCCAGCAGCGGGGAGGGGAGGCGAAGTGAGCAGTTCTTC. This translates into CASSGEGRRSEQFF.

The chain employs TRBV4-1 and TRBJ2-7; TRBD1 matches at 9 bases. Losses at the gene ends were 2 bases for V and 0 bases for J; bases not matched to a gene: 8. Germline values: CDR1 MGHRA, CDR2 YSYEKL. The CDR3 contains 17 residues. The CDR3 nucleotides are TGCGCCAGCAGCCAAAAACAGGGGGCTGTAAGCTCCTACGAGCAGTACTTC. This gives the protein CASSQKQGAVSSYEQYF.